This T cell receptor (beta chain) comes out of a study of shared clonotypes between healthy human individuals. This clone has just one count. What it binds is not known. Study results and limitations: Clonotypes shared by all four sorted-subset donors had higher generation probabilities than non-shared clonotypes.

The CDR3 sequence is 14 residues long. Per germline, CDR1 SGHNT and CDR2 YYREEE (reference sequence). The J segment lost 4 bases and the V segment lost 5 bases, leaving 5 bases of the junction unmatched. As originally analysed: Junction-only immunoSEQ data arrived without quality scores, meaning filtering differed. Sequencing was performed with immunoSEQ multiplex PCR; in TCRdb, only in-frame clones are kept and a portion is missing. The V and J calls and clone size come from that table; D and trimming were worked out from the DNA. In the table there are a few million clones, less than 95% of which are singletons.

The chain recombines TRBV5-4 with TRBJ2-3; 9 nucleotides line up with TRBD2. This TCR came from a man aged 18 to 35 in good health. Some clones in this sample may be carry-over from other donors' samples. The specimen was naive CD4+ T cells from PBMCs. As to subset: CD45RA+ positively selected. In DNA, the CDR3 is TGTGCCAGCAGACCGGGACTAGCTCCAGATACGCAGTATTTT. It encodes CASRPGLAPDTQYF.